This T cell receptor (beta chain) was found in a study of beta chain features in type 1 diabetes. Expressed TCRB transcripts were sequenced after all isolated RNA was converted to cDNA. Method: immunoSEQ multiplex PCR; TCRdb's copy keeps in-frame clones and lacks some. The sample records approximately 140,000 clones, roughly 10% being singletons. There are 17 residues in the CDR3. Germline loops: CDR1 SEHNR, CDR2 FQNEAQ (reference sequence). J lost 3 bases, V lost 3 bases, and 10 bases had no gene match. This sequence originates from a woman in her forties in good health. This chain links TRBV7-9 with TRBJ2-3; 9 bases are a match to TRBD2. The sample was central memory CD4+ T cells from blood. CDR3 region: CASSLKAGGGETDTQYF. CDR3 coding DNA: TGTGCCAGCAGCTTGAAAGCTGGCGGGGGGGAGACAGATACGCAGTATTTT.